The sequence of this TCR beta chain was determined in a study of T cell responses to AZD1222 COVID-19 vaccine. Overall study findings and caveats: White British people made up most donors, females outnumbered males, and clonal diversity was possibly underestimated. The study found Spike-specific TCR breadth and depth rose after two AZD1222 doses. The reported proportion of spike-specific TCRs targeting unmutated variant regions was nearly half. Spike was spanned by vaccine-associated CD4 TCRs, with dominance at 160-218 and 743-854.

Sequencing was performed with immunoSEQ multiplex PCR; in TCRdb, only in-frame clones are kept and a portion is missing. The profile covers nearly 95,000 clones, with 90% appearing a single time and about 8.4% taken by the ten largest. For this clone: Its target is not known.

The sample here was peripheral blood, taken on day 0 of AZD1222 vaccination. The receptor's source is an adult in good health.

The CDR3 DNA follows: TGTGCCAGCAGCTCAAATACGGGGAATGAGCAGTTCTTC. Its protein is CASSSNTGNEQFF. The chain links TRBV5-4 to TRBJ2-1; the D gene is possibly TRBD2 (5 bases). The germline V gene encodes CDR1 SGHNT and CDR2 YYREEE (reference sequence). V dropped 3 bases and J dropped 7 bases, with 11 bases sitting between them. The CDR3 is made up of 13 amino acids. Using reference TRBV5-4 and TRBJ2-1 for the parts outside the CDR3, the full variable domain is ETGVTQSPTHLIKTRGQQVTLRCSSQSGHNTVSWYQQALGQGPQFIFQYYREEENGRGNFPPRFSGLQFPNYSSELNVNALELDDSALYLCASSSNTGNEQFFGPGTRLTVL.